These 11 T cell receptor beta chains were sequenced from one sample in a study of cytomegalovirus exposure and HLA in healthy donors. 13 Jbeta primers and 60 Vbeta primers were used for the PCR. Profiling relied on immunoSEQ multiplex PCR, and the TCRdb table lists in-frame clones only, not all of them. This table has about 180,000 clones, around four fifths appearing once. The sample taken for sequencing was PBMCs. These receptors all stem from a woman under 40 in good health and CMV-seronegative.

The chain combines TRBV4-3 with TRBJ1-2, with D possibly being TRBD1 (6 bases). Germline loops: CDR1 LGHNA, CDR2 YSLEER. This CDR3 spans 13 amino acids. Trimming stripped 1 base from V and 8 bases from J, with 11 bases between. The CDR3 is CASSQVQGTGYTF. The CDR3 DNA sequence: TGCGCCAGCAGCCAAGTGCAGGGGACAGGCTACACCTTC.

This chain joins TRBV10-2 and TRBJ2-1, with 8 bases matching TRBD2. V lost 0 bases to trimming and J lost 7 bases; unmatched junction nucleotides: 5. The CDR3 sequence is 15 residues long. Looked up from germline, CDR1 is WSHSY and CDR2 is SAAADI. The CDR3 loop reads CASSESRSGGNEQFF. The CDR3 DNA reads TGCGCCAGCAGTGAGTCCCGGAGCGGGGGAAATGAGCAGTTCTTC.

The chain has TRBV7-9 and TRBJ1-2; 7 bases are shared with TRBD1. V was clipped by 5 bases and J by 4 bases; unmatched bases: 7. Germline V gene lookup returns CDR1 SEHNR and CDR2 FQNEAQ (reference sequence). The CDR3 totals 14 residues. The CDR3 spells CASSPRTGGYGYTF. The CDR3 DNA reads as TGTGCCAGCAGCCCGAGGACAGGAGGCTATGGCTACACCTTC.

The gene calls are TRBV30 and TRBJ2-7; no firm D call. Germline V gene data show CDR1 as GTSNPN and CDR2 as SVGIG (reference sequence). V was trimmed by 0 bases and J by 5 bases, leaving 11 bases between them. The CDR3 contains 13 residues. Here the CDR3 reads CAWSVARSHEQYF. The CDR3 DNA reads as TGTGCCTGGAGTGTGGCCAGGTCCCACGAGCAGTACTTC.

This clone was seen more than once but under ten times. CDR3 nucleotide sequence: TGCGCCAGCAGCTTGGCTCCTGCGACTAGCGGGGTCTACGAGCAGTACTTC. This translates into CASSLAPATSGVYEQYF. The V and J genes are TRBV5-1 and TRBJ2-7, with 11 bases lining up with TRBD2. In germline, CDR1 is SGHRS, CDR2 YFSETQ. The CDR3 has 17 amino acids. V shed 0 bases, J shed 3 bases, and the junction held 8 bases outside the gene matches.

V and J are TRBV27 and TRBJ1-2; D possibly corresponds to TRBD1 (5 bases). V gave up 4 bases and J gave up 7 bases, with 22 bases separating them. CDR1 and CDR2 from the germline V gene are MNHEY and SMNVEV (reference sequence). The CDR3 runs 16 residues. This CDR3 is CASSSAPPRGEGGYTF. The CDR3 DNA follows: TGTGCCAGCAGTTCCGCCCCACCCCGGGGGGAGGGTGGCTACACCTTC.

The rearrangement uses TRBV2 and TRBJ1-1; D is unclear. This CDR3 spans 14 amino acids. V was trimmed by 0 bases and J by 11 bases, leaving 16 bases between them. Germline V CDR1 and CDR2: SNHLY, FYNNEI. The CDR3 reads CASSEAFGALGAFF. The DNA of the CDR3 is TGTGCCAGCAGTGAAGCGTTCGGAGCACTCGGGGCTTTCTTT.

V and J are TRBV7-2 and TRBJ1-4; 10 nucleotides match TRBD1. CDR3 length: 15 amino acids. The germline V gene has CDR1 SGHTA and CDR2 FQGNSA. After removal of 4 bases from V and 8 bases from J, the junction contained 7 bases not matched to a gene. CDR3 sequence: CASSSRTGGPEKLFF. CDR3 sequence (DNA): TGTGCCAGCAGCTCCCGGACAGGGGGGCCGGAAAAACTGTTTTTT. The entire variable domain, with the rest obtained from reference TRBV7-2 and TRBJ1-4, is as follows: GAGVSQSPSNKVTEKGKDVELRCDPISGHTALYWYRQSLGQGLEFLIYFQGNSAPDKSGLPSDRFSAERTGGSVSTLTIQRTQQEDSAVYLCASSSRTGGPEKLFFGSGTQLSVL.

This clone was seen a handful of times. The V gene is TRBV29-1, the J gene TRBJ1-2; TRBD1 is a possible D gene (5 bases). V was shortened by 4 bases and J by 8 bases, with 11 bases between the two germline ends. This CDR3 is built from 11 residues. Germline CDR1 reads SQVTM; CDR2 reads ANQGSEA. For the CDR3, the DNA is TGCAGCGTTGGCCAGGGCGGCGGCTACACCTTC. It specifies CSVGQGGGYTF.

The chain links TRBV7-9 to TRBJ1-5; 7 bases are a match to TRBD1. This CDR3 spans 15 amino acids. Germline V lookup: CDR1 SEHNR, CDR2 FQNEAQ (reference sequence). The ends lost 4 bases at V and 1 base at J; junction bases unmatched: 4. CDR3 sequence: CASSSDRWSNQPQHF. CDR3 coding DNA: TGTGCCAGCAGCTCGGACAGGTGGAGCAATCAGCCCCAGCATTTT.

J is TRBJ1-1 and V is TRBV19; possibly TRBD1 for D (6 bases). The CDR3 sequence is 14 residues long. The V and J ends lost 3 bases and 2 bases respectively, with 10 bases between them. The germline CDR1 and CDR2 sequences are LNHDA and SQIVND (reference sequence). CDR3: CASSITGPNTEAFF. The DNA of the CDR3 is TGTGCCAGTAGTATTACAGGGCCCAACACTGAAGCTTTCTTT.